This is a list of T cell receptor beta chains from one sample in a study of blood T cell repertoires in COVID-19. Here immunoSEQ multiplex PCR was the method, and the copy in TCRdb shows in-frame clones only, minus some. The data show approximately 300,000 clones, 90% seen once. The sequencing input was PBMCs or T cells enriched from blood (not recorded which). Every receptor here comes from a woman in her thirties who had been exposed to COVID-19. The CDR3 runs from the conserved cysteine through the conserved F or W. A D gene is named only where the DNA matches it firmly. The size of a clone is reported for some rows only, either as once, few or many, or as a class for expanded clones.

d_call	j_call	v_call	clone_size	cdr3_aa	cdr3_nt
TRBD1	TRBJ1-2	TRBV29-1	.	CSALGTANYGYTF	TGCAGCGCCTTGGGGACAGCTAACTATGGCTACACCTTC
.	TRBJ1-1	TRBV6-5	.	CASSYQIMGPEAFF	TGTGCCAGCAGTTACCAGATAATGGGGCCTGAAGCTTTCTTT
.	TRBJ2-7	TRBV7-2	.	CASNPGVVAYEQYF	TGTGCCAGCAACCCCGGGGTAGTCGCCTACGAGCAGTACTTC
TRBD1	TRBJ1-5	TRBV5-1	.	CASSRGTGNNQPQHF	TGCGCCAGCAGCCGCGGGACAGGGAACAATCAGCCCCAGCATTTT
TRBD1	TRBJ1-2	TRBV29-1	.	CSVSGPGGDNQGYGYTF	TGCAGCGTTTCAGGTCCAGGGGGCGATAATCAAGGCTATGGCTACACCTTC
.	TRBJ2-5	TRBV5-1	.	CASSVTSGRQETQYF	TGCGCCAGCAGCGTCACGAGCGGCCGCCAAGAGACCCAGTACTTC
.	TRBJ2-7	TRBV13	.	CASSLGTVQYEQYF	TGTGCCAGCAGCTTAGGGACAGTTCAGTACGAGCAGTACTTC
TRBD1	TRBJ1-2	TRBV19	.	CASSIASGTANYGYTF	TGTGCCAGTAGTATAGCTAGCGGGACAGCTAACTATGGCTACACCTTC
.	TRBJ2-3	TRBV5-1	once	CASSLVSPSTDTQYF	TGCGCCAGCAGCTTGGTAAGCCCAAGCACAGATACGCAGTATTTT
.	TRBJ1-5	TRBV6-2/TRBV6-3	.	CASSKRTGYQHF	TGTGCCAGCAGTAAGAGAACAGGGTACCAGCATTTT
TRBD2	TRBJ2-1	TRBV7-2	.	CASSLWTSGGGNEQFF	TGTGCCAGCAGCTTATGGACTAGCGGGGGGGGCAATGAGCAGTTCTTC